A selection of T cell receptor beta chains follows, all from one sample in a study of T cells in localized non-small cell lung cancer. Profiled with immunoSEQ multiplex PCR; TCRdb holds only in-frame clones, not every one. Found here are around 10,000 clones, 70% to 85% of them singletons; the top ten hold 30% to 35%. This specimen consisted of peripheral blood, obtained before any cancer treatment. These receptors were obtained from a male donor at least 60 years old with stage I lung adenocarcinoma. CDR3s include the opening cysteine and the closing phenylalanine or tryptophan. The D gene is left open where the match is weak. For some rows the clone size is stated as once, few or many, or as a class when expanded; others skip it.

j_gene	abundance	v_gene	d_gene	CDR3aa	CDR3nt
TRBJ1-2	-	TRBV5-1	-	CASSLEWAGRNGYTF	TGCGCCAGCAGCTTGGAATGGGCAGGGAGGAATGGCTACACCTTC
TRBJ2-1	once	TRBV7-3	TRBD2	CASSSLGTSGGFSYNEQFF	TGTGCCAGCAGCTCATTAGGGACTAGCGGGGGGTTTTCCTACAATGAGCAGTTCTTC
TRBJ2-2	-	TRBV20-1	-	CSAIYTGELFF	TGCAGTGCTATCTACACCGGGGAGCTGTTTTTT
TRBJ2-3	few	TRBV7-2	-	CASSLPPELDTQYF	TGTGCCAGCAGCTTACCCCCGGAGCTTGATACGCAGTATTTT
TRBJ1-3	-	TRBV28	-	CASSSILEGAGNTIYF	TGTGCCAGCAGTTCCATTTTGGAAGGCGCTGGAAACACCATATATTTT
TRBJ2-1	-	TRBV29-1	-	CSVPSKGQISYNEQFF	TGCAGCGTCCCCAGTAAAGGACAGATTTCCTACAATGAGCAGTTCTTC
TRBJ1-4	-	TRBV5-1	-	CASSPDRAYEKLFF	TGCGCCAGCAGCCCGGACAGAGCCTATGAAAAACTGTTTTTT
TRBJ1-2	-	TRBV28	-	CASTPDTYGYTF	TGTGCCAGCACCCCGGACACCTATGGCTACACCTTC
TRBJ1-5	-	TRBV11-3	-	CASSLVGSNQPQHF	TGTGCCAGCAGCTTAGTTGGTAGCAATCAGCCCCAGCATTTT
TRBJ2-1	-	TRBV5-6	-	CASSRTRNNEQFF	TGTGCCAGCAGCCGGACTCGTAACAATGAGCAGTTCTTC
TRBJ1-1	-	TRBV5-6	-	CASSFNRYSGTEAFF	TGTGCCAGCAGCTTTAATCGCTACTCAGGAACTGAAGCTTTCTTT
TRBJ1-4	-	TRBV7-9	-	CASRAPGGSNEKLFF	TGTGCCAGCAGGGCCCCGGGAGGCTCAAATGAAAAACTGTTTTTT
TRBJ1-2	-	TRBV5-1	TRBD1	CASSILGTGGHGYTF	TGCGCCAGCAGCATCCTCGGGACAGGGGGCCATGGCTACACCTTC
TRBJ1-4	-	TRBV6-6	-	CASSSPIGSNEKLFF	TGTGCCAGCAGTTCCCCGATTGGGTCTAATGAAAAACTGTTTTTT
TRBJ1-5	few	TRBV7-2	-	CASSPQGNQPQHF	TGTGCCAGCAGCCCTCAGGGGAATCAGCCCCAGCATTTT
TRBJ2-6	-	TRBV7-3	TRBD1	CASSLRTGGSGANVLTF	TGTGCCAGCAGCTTAAGAACAGGGGGTTCAGGGGCCAACGTCCTGACTTTC